This TCR beta chain was captured in a study of metastatic and nonmetastatic thyroid tumors. Study-level information: Across peripheral blood and tumor or nodule tissue samples taken from malignant and benign thyroid patients, the repertoires were compared with one another. Study results and caveats: Significantly greater TCR beta diversity was reportedly found in malignant thyroid tumors than in benign nodules (in blood and tumor).

No treatment had been given to any patient before thyroid surgery. V lost 5 bases and J lost 2, with 19 bases in between. In germline, CDR1 is SNHLY, CDR2 FYNNEI. The CDR3 sequence is 16 residues long. This clone was recorded at least ten times. Its antigen is not identified. In the study's own analysis: Built for papillary thyroid cancer, a distant-metastasis classifier drew on CDR3 differences across clinicopathological groups. TCRdb recomputed clones from the PCR reads via MiXCR. The authors' filters were not applied to this entry. The data contain roughly 36,000 clones, 10% to 11% of them singletons.

The sample consisted of blood. The clonotype originates from a female donor with papillary thyroid cancer or a benign thyroid nodule (not recorded which). Some clones in this sample may be carry-over from other donors' samples. V and J are TRBV2 and TRBJ2-7, with a weak D call TRBD2 (5 bases). The CDR3 DNA sequence: TGTGCCAGCAGTCGGCTAGCATCCCTCCAAGCCTACGAGCAGTACTTC. Amino acids: CASSRLASLQAYEQYF. Combining the CDR3 with reference TRBV2 and TRBJ2-7 gives the whole variable domain EPEVTQTPSHQVTQMGQEVILRCVPISNHLYFYWYRQILGQKVEFLVSFYNNEISEKSEIFDDQFSVERPDGSNFTLKIRSTKLEDSAMYFCASSRLASLQAYEQYFGPGTRLTVT.